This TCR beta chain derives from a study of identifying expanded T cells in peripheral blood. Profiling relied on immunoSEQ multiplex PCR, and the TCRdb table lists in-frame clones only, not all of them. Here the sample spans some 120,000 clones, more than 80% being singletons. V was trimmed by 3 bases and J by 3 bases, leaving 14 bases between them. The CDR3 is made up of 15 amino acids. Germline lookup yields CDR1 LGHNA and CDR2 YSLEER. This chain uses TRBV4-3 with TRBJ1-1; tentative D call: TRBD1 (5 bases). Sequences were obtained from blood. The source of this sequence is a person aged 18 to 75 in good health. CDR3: CASSQGWDGDTEAFF. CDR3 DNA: TGCGCCAGCAGCCAGGGTTGGGACGGGGACACTGAAGCTTTCTTT.